This TCR beta chain was observed in a study of neurological immune-mediated disorders. Ten or more counts support this clonotype. TCRdb re-called the 5' RACE reads with MiXCR, one entry per CDR3 protein. The sample holds tens of thousands of distinct CDR3 sequences; about 13% are singletons and the top ten take approximately 12%. Trimming took 1 base from V and 6 from J, leaving 9 bases between them. The V gene's germline CDR1 is SGHVS and CDR2 FNYEAQ. The CDR3 length is 14 residues. This receptor was obtained from a woman in her fifties or sixties with HTLV-1-associated myelopathy (HAM/TSP). V usage is TRBV7-6 and J usage is TRBJ2-2; D might be TRBD1 or TRBD2, each matching 6 bases. The sample consisted of PBMCs. CDR3 amino acids: CASSLEEGAGELFF. The CDR3 nucleotides are TGTGCCAGCAGCTTAGAGGAGGGGGCCGGGGAGCTGTTTTTT.